The 27 T cell receptor beta chains below all came from one sample that was sequenced in a study of T-cell reconstitution after alpha-beta-depleted transplantation in children. TCRbeta library preparation incorporated unique molecular identifiers. TCRdb itself ran the PCR reads through MiXCR, one entry per CDR3 protein. The profile shows 750,000 to 950,000 distinct CDR3 sequences, around 17% of them singletons. Specimen: PBMCs, mostly from graft donor cells, collected 360 days after TCRalphabeta/CD19-depleted stem cell transplant. Receptors originate from a male patient younger than 18 who had a stem cell transplant for acute lymphoblastic leukemia, so the T cells may come from the graft donor.

This clonotype has only a few counts. V gene TRBV10-3 combines with J gene TRBJ1-5; tentatively, D is TRBD1 (6 bases). V was cut by 5 bases and J by 6 bases, with 14 bases left in between. Germline V gives CDR1 ENHRY, CDR2 SYGVKD. The CDR3 contains 14 residues. CDR3 DNA sequence: TGTGCCATCAGTTCCGTGGGGGCGAGTCAGCCCCAGCATTTT. Encoded protein: CAISSVGASQPQHF.

The chain is built from TRBV2 and TRBJ1-5; unclear D gene. Trimming removed 2 bases at V and 7 bases at J, with 6 bases between. From germline, CDR1 is SNHLY and CDR2 FYNNEI. The CDR3 covers 12 residues. The CDR3 reads CASSETGQPQHF. The CDR3 bases are TGTGCCAGCAGTGAAACGGGCCAGCCCCAGCATTTT. Full variable domain (outside the CDR3, taken from reference TRBV2 and TRBJ1-5): EPEVTQTPSHQVTQMGQEVILRCVPISNHLYFYWYRQILGQKVEFLVSFYNNEISEKSEIFDDQFSVERPDGSNFTLKIRSTKLEDSAMYFCASSETGQPQHFGDGTRLSIL.

This clonotype was recorded at least ten times. The CDR3 spells CSASRKAWIETQYF. In nucleotides, the CDR3 is TGCAGTGCTAGTCGAAAGGCTTGGATTGAGACCCAGTACTTC. The chain carries TRBV20-1 and TRBJ2-5; D uncertain. Germline V gives CDR1 DFQATT, CDR2 SNEGSKA (reference sequence). Trimming shortened V by 3 bases and J by 5 bases, and 16 bases separated the two germline ends. The CDR3 has 14 amino acids.

This rearrangement joins TRBV7-6 to TRBJ2-3; 10 nucleotides line up with TRBD2. CDR3 size: 16 residues. The germline V gene encodes CDR1 SGHVS and CDR2 FNYEAQ. After removal of 5 bases from V and 4 bases from J, the junction contained 9 bases not matched to a gene. The CDR3 DNA is TGTGCCAGCAGCCCTCTAGCGGGAGCCCGGCCAGATACGCAGTATTTT. This sequence encodes CASSPLAGARPDTQYF. The variable domain in full, with the rest retrieved from reference TRBV7-6 and TRBJ2-3, is GAGVSQSPRYKVTKRGQDVALRCDPISGHVSLYWYRQALGQGPEFLTYFNYEAQQDKSGLPNDRFSAERPEGSISTLTIQRTEQRDSAMYRCASSPLAGARPDTQYFGPGTRLTVL.

This clonotype was seen a few times. The chain uses TRBV10-3 and TRBJ1-2; tentative D call: TRBD1 (6 bases). The CDR3 consists of 13 residues. Germline V gives CDR1 ENHRY, CDR2 SYGVKD. Deletions cut 2 bases from V and 6 bases from J, with 10 bases between. CDR3 sequence: CAISETGFHGYTF. The CDR3 region has the DNA TGTGCCATCAGTGAGACAGGGTTTCATGGCTACACCTTC.

This clonotype was detected ten times or more. The chain joins TRBV7-9 to TRBJ2-7, with TRBD2 matching 11 bases. There are 16 residues in the CDR3. CDR1 and CDR2 (germline): SEHNR, FQNEAQ (reference sequence). The ends lost 1 base at V and 2 bases at J; junction bases unmatched: 4. CDR3 nucleotide sequence: TGTGCCAGCAGCTTAGGGACTAGCGGGTCTCCCTACGAGCAGTACTTC. This sequence encodes CASSLGTSGSPYEQYF.

This clonotype was seen only a few times. This chain uses TRBV27 with TRBJ2-7; maybe TRBD2 (5 bases). The CDR3 covers 15 residues. Trimming cost V 5 bases and J 2 bases, with 16 bases left between them. Germline V lookup: CDR1 MNHEY, CDR2 SMNVEV (reference sequence). The chain's CDR3 is CASSNNPGGAYEQYF. The DNA of the CDR3 is TGTGCCAGCAGTAACAATCCCGGAGGAGCCTACGAGCAGTACTTC.

This clonotype was seen repeatedly, ten times or more. The chain uses TRBV3-1 and TRBJ2-1, with D unclear. Germline CDR1 LGHDT, CDR2 YNNKEL (reference sequence). This CDR3 spans 13 amino acids. Between the trimmed V and J ends, which lost 0 bases and 10 bases, there was a span of 10 bases. The CDR3 DNA is TGTGCCAGCAGCCAAGAGCGACGTAGGGAGCAGTTCTTC. Encoded protein: CASSQERRREQFF.

This clonotype was seen only a few times. V gene TRBV5-1 combines with J gene TRBJ2-3; D perhaps matches TRBD2 (6 bases). CDR1 is SGHRS and CDR2 is YFSETQ in the germline V gene. This CDR3 is 14 amino acids long. Between the trimmed V and J ends, which lost 6 bases and 6 bases, there was a span of 17 bases. The CDR3 is CASNRGRVGDTQYF. CDR3 nucleotides: TGCGCCAGCAACCGGGGGAGAGTCGGTGATACGCAGTATTTT.

This clonotype was picked up many times. The rearrangement joins TRBV2 to TRBJ2-3; perhaps TRBD2 as D (6 bases). CDR3 length: 17 residues. CDR1 and CDR2 (germline): SNHLY, FYNNEI. V was shortened by 8 bases and J by 1 base, with 22 bases between the two germline ends. The CDR3 spells CASYNGGSRDGTDTQYF. In nucleotides, the CDR3 is TGTGCCAGCTACAACGGAGGGTCCCGGGACGGCACAGATACGCAGTATTTT.

Many counts were recorded for this clonotype. J is TRBJ2-3 and V is TRBV20-1, with no clear D. Trimming stripped 1 base from V and 3 bases from J, with 20 bases between. Germline CDR1 is DFQATT and CDR2 is SNEGSKA (reference sequence). The CDR3 is 17 amino acids. The DNA for the CDR3 is TGCAGTGCTAGAGGCCCCCCCTGGGCTCGTGCGACAGATACGCAGTATTTT. Its protein is CSARGPPWARATDTQYF.

This chain links TRBV20-1 with TRBJ2-7; 10 positions match TRBD2. This CDR3 is 14 amino acids long. Germline CDR1 DFQATT, CDR2 SNEGSKA (reference sequence). The V and J ends lost 5 bases and 2 bases, in that order; junction bases with no gene match: 6. The CDR3 nucleotides read TGCAGTGCTCCCCTAGCGGGAGAACCCTACGAGCAGTACTTC. As protein: CSAPLAGEPYEQYF.

DNA of the CDR3: TGCAGTGCAGTCAGCCTTAGGACAGGGGATTACAATGAGCAGTTCTTC. Its protein product is CSAVSLRTGDYNEQFF. V is TRBV20-1 and J is TRBJ2-1; 9 nucleotides match TRBD1. The germline CDR1 and CDR2 sequences are DFQATT and SNEGSKA (reference sequence). This CDR3 is 16 amino acids long. The V gene end was trimmed by 6 bases and the J gene end by 4 bases; junction bases not matched to a gene: 13.

J is TRBJ2-7 and V is TRBV10-3; D possibly corresponds to TRBD1 (6 bases). The CDR3 is 13 residues long. The germline V and J ends were trimmed by 2 bases and 5 bases, with 10 bases remaining between them. Germline CDR1 is ENHRY and CDR2 is SYGVKD. The CDR3 nucleotides read TGTGCCATCAGTGAGAGACAGGCAAACGAGCAGTACTTC. As protein: CAISERQANEQYF.

This CDR3 is CASSSVLAYNTGELFF. CDR3 sequence (DNA): TGTGCCAGCAGCTCCGTCCTAGCGTATAACACCGGGGAGCTGTTTTTT. The chain employs TRBV7-8 and TRBJ2-2, with a tentative D call TRBD2 (6 bases). CDR1 SGHVS and CDR2 FQNEAQ come from the germline V gene. V lost 4 bases and J 2 bases, leaving 14 bases between the germline ends. The length of the CDR3 is 16 residues.

The chain is built from TRBV5-6 and TRBJ1-1; TRBD1 aligns across 8 bases. Germline CDR1 reads SGHDT; CDR2 reads YYEEEE. The CDR3 has 16 residues. After removal of 6 bases from V and 0 bases from J, the junction contained 10 bases not matched to a gene. As DNA, the CDR3 is TGTGCCAGCAACCGCGTCCCCAGGGGGCTGAACACTGAAGCTTTCTTT. Its protein is CASNRVPRGLNTEAFF.

The chain is built from TRBV7-2 and TRBJ2-3, with D possibly being TRBD1 (5 bases). CDR1 is SGHTA and CDR2 is FQGNSA in the germline V gene. Deletions cut 5 bases from V and 4 bases from J, with 19 bases between. The CDR3 extends over 16 amino acids. The CDR3 reads CASSTPRDQGADTQYF. CDR3 DNA sequence: TGTGCCAGCAGCACCCCCAGGGATCAAGGGGCAGATACGCAGTATTTT.

This clonotype has ten or more counts. The junction departs from germline at one end; a sequencing error may be responsible. The V and J genes are TRBV27 and TRBJ2-7, with unresolved D. CDR1 MNHEY and CDR2 SMNVEV come from the germline V gene (reference sequence). The CDR3 has 13 amino acids. CDR3 loop: CASSLSNSYEQYF. DNA for the CDR3: TGCGCCAGCAGCTTGAGTAACTCCTACGAGCAGTACTTC.

This clonotype was seen ten or more times. This chain links TRBV19 with TRBJ2-1; tentative D call: TRBD1 (5 bases). The CDR3 is 14 residues long. The germline CDR1 and CDR2 sequences are LNHDA and SQIVND (reference sequence). Trimming pared 3 bases from V and 4 bases from J, leaving 10 bases between. Written as DNA, the CDR3 is TGTGCCAGTAGTATTATGAGACAGTACAATGAGCAGTTCTTC. Translated: CASSIMRQYNEQFF.

This clonotype showed up many times. The chain joins TRBV6-2 or TRBV6-3 to TRBJ1-6, with 7 bases that match TRBD1. The CDR3 loop spans 16 amino acids. Germline CDR1 and CDR2: MNHEY and SVGEGT. V dropped 2 bases and J dropped 9; count of bases not matched to a gene: 10. CDR3 region: CASSYGSYRGPSPLHF. The DNA of the CDR3 is TGTGCCAGCAGTTACGGGAGCTACAGGGGACCTTCACCCCTCCACTTT.

This clonotype has more than one count but fewer than ten. This chain uses TRBV5-1 with TRBJ2-4; the D is unclear. CDR3 length equals 16 residues. CDR1 and CDR2 from the germline V gene are SGHRS and YFSETQ. Trimming took 2 bases from V and 0 from J, leaving 12 bases between them. Here the CDR3 reads CASSLPTPGAKNIQYF. CDR3 bases: TGCGCCAGCAGCTTACCGACGCCGGGAGCCAAAAACATTCAGTACTTC.

The chain has TRBV29-1 and TRBJ1-2, with D unclear. This CDR3 has 13 amino acids. Germline V gene lookup returns CDR1 SQVTM and CDR2 ANQGSEA. Trimming cost V 1 base and J 4 bases, with 10 bases left between them. CDR3 in DNA: TGCAGCGTTGAAGGGGTAATAAGCTATGGCTACACCTTC. Encoded protein: CSVEGVISYGYTF.

This clonotype was picked up a small number of times. The gene calls are TRBV5-1 and TRBJ2-2; TRBD2 matches at 9 bases. This CDR3 has 19 amino acids. The junction had 16 bases not matched to a gene; V was cut back by 1 base and J by 6 bases. In germline, CDR1 is SGHRS, CDR2 YFSETQ. CDR3 protein: CASSLKLSGVAGVSGELFF. CDR3 DNA sequence: TGCGCCAGCAGCTTGAAGCTGAGTGGAGTAGCGGGAGTTTCCGGGGAGCTGTTTTTT.

This clonotype occurred many times. The V call is TRBV7-9, the J call TRBJ2-1; D is ambiguous. V dropped 1 base and J dropped 6 bases, with 7 bases sitting between them. This CDR3 has 13 residues. Germline loops: CDR1 SEHNR, CDR2 FQNEAQ (reference sequence). In nucleotides, the CDR3 is TGTGCCAGCAGCTTAGACGTTAGCAATGAGCAGTTCTTC. Translation: CASSLDVSNEQFF.

The chain carries TRBV12-3 or TRBV12-4 and TRBJ2-3; 12 bases are a match to TRBD2. This CDR3 spans 15 amino acids. Germline trimming cut 5 bases from V and 4 bases from J; bases unmatched to any gene: 4. This CDR3 reads CASSKGLAGSDTQYF. The CDR3 DNA reads TGTGCCAGCAGTAAGGGACTAGCGGGTTCAGATACGCAGTATTTT.

This chain joins TRBV4-1 and TRBJ1-5, with D possibly being TRBD1 (5 bases). CDR1 MGHRA and CDR2 YSYEKL come from the germline V gene. The CDR3 has 16 amino acids. V was cut by 5 bases and J by 4 bases, with 18 bases left in between. CDR3 sequence (DNA): TGCGCCAGCAGCTCCCCCGGCCAGGGCGAAAATCAGCCCCAGCATTTT. Its protein product is CASSSPGQGENQPQHF.

The J gene is TRBJ2-2, the V gene TRBV20-1; D uncertain. Germline-derived CDR1 and CDR2 are DFQATT and SNEGSKA (reference sequence). There are 15 residues in the CDR3. The V and J ends lost 3 bases and 6 bases respectively, with 17 bases between them. The CDR3 bases are TGCAGTGCTAGGGAGAGGTCGGCCGCCGCCGGGGAGCTGTTTTTT. Translation: CSARERSAAAGELFF.